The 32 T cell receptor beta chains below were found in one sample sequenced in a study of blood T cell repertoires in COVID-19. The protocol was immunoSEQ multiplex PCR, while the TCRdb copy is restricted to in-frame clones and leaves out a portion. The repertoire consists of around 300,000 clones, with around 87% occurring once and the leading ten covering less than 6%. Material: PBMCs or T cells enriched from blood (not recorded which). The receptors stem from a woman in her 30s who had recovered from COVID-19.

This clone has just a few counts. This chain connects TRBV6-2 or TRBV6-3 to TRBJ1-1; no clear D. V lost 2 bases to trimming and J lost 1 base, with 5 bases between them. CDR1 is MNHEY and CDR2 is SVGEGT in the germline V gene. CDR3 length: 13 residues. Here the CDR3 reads CASSYGQNTEAFF. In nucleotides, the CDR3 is TGTGCCAGCAGTTACGGGCAGAACACTGAAGCTTTCTTT.

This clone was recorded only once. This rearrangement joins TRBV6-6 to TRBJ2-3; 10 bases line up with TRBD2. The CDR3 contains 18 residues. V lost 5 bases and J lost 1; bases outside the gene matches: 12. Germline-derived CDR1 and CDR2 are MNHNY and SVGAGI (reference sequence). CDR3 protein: CASSPLSVAGGRTDTQYF. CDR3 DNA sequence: TGTGCCAGCAGTCCCCTGTCGGTAGCGGGGGGCCGCACAGATACGCAGTATTTT.

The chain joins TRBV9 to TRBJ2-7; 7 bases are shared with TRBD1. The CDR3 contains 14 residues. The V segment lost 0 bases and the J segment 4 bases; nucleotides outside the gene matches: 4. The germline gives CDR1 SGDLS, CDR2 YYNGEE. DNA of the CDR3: TGTGCCAGCAGCGTAGCTCCGGACAGGTACGAGCAGTACTTC. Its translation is CASSVAPDRYEQYF.

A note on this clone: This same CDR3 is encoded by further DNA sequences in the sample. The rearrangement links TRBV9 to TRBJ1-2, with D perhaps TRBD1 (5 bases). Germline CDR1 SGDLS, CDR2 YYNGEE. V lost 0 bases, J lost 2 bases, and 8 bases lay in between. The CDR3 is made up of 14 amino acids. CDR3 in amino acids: CASSVGRGNYGYTF. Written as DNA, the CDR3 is TGTGCCAGCAGCGTAGGGAGGGGAAACTATGGCTACACCTTC.

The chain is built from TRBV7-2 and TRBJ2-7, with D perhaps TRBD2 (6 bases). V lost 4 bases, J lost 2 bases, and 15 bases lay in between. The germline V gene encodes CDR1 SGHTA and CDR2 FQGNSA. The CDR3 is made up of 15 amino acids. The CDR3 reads CASSSASRGTYEQYF. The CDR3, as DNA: TGTGCCAGCAGCTCCGCTTCCCGGGGGACCTACGAGCAGTACTTC.

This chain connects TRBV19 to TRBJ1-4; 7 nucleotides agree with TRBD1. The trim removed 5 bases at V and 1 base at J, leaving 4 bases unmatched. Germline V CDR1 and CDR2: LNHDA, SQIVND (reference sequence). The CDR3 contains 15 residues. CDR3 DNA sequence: TGTGCCAGTAGTGTGAGGGGGCGAACTAATGAAAAACTGTTTTTT. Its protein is CASSVRGRTNEKLFF.

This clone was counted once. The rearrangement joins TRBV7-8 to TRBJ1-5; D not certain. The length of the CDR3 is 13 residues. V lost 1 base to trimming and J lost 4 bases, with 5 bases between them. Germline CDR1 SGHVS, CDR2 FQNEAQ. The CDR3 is CASSLDLNQPQHF. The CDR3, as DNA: TGTGCCAGCAGCTTAGACCTAAATCAGCCCCAGCATTTT.

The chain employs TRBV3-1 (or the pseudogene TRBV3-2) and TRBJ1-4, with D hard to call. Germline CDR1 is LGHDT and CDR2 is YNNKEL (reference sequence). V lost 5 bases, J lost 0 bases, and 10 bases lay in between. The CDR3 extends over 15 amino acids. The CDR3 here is CASSLEVATNEKLFF. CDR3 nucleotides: TGTGCCAGCAGCTTGGAGGTTGCAACTAATGAAAAACTGTTTTTT.

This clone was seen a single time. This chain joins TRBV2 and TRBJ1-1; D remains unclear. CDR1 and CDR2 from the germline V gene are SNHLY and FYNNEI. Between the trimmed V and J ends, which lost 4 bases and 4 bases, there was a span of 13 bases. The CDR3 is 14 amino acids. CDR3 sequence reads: CASSAPAGGTEAFF. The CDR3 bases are TGTGCCAGCAGTGCCCCGGCGGGCGGCACTGAAGCTTTCTTT.

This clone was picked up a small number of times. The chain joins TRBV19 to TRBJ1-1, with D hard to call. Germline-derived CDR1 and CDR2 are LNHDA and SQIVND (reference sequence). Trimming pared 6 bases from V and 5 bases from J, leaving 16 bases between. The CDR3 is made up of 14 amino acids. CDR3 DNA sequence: TGTGCCAGTAGGACTAACGAGGGTTTTACTGAAGCTTTCTTT. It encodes CASRTNEGFTEAFF.

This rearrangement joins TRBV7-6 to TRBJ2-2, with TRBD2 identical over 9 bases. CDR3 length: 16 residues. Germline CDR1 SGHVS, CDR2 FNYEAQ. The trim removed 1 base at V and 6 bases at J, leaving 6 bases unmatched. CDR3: CASSLESVAGAGELFF. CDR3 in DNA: TGTGCCAGCAGCTTAGAGTCCGTAGCGGGGGCCGGGGAGCTGTTTTTT.

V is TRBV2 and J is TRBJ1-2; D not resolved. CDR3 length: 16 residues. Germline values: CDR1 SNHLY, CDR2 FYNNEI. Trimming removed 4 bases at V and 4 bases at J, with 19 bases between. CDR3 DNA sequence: TGTGCCAGCAGTGGTCAGGCACAATTTAACCCCTATGGCTACACCTTC. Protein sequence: CASSGQAQFNPYGYTF.

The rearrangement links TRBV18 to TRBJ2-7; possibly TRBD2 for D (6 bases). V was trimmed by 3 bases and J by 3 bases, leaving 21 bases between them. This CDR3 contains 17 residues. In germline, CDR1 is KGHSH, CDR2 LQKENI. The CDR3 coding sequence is TGTGCCAGCTCACCCGGGAGCTACCCTCCCACTCACTACGAGCAGTACTTC. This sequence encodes CASSPGSYPPTHYEQYF.

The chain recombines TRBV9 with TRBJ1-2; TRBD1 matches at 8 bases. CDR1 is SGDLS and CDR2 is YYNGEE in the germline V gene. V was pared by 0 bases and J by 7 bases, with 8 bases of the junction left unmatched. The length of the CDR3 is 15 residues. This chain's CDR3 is CASSVVVADRAGYTF. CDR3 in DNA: TGTGCCAGCAGCGTAGTAGTGGCGGACAGGGCTGGCTACACCTTC.

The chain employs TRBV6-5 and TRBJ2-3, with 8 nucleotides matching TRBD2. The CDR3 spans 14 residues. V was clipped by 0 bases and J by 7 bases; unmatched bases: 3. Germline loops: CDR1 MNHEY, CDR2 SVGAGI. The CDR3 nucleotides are TGTGCCAGCAGTTACTCCGGGGGGGTAAATACGCAGTATTTT. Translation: CASSYSGGVNTQYF.

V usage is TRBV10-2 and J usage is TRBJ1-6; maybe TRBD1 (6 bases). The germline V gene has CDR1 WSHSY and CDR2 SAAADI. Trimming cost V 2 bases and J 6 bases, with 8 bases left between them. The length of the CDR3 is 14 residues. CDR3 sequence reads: CASSEQGFNSPLHF. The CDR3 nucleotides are TGCGCCAGCAGTGAGCAGGGGTTTAATTCACCCCTCCACTTT.

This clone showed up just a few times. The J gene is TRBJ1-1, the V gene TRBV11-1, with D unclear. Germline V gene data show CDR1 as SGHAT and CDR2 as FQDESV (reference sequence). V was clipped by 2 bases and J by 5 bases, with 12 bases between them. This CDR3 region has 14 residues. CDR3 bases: TGTGCCAGCAGCTTAAAATTGAGGGAGACTGAAGCTTTCTTT. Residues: CASSLKLRETEAFF.

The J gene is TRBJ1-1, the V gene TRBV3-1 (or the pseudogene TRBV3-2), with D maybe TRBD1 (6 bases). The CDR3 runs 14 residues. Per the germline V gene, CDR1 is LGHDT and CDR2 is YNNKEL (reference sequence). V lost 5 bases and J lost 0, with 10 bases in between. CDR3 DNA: TGTGCCAGCAGCTACGACAGGCTGAACACTGAAGCTTTCTTT. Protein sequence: CASSYDRLNTEAFF.

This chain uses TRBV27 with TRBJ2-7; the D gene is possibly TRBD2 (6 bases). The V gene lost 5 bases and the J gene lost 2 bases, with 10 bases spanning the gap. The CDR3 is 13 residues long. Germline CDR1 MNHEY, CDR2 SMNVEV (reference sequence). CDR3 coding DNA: TGTGCCAGCAGTAAGACGGGGGCCTACGAGCAGTACTTC. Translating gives CASSKTGAYEQYF.

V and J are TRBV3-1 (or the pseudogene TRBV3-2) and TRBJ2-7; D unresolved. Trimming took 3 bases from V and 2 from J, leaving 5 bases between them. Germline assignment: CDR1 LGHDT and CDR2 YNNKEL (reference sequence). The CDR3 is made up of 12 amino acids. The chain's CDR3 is CASSQTTYEQYF. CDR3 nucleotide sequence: TGTGCCAGCAGCCAGACAACCTACGAGCAGTACTTC.

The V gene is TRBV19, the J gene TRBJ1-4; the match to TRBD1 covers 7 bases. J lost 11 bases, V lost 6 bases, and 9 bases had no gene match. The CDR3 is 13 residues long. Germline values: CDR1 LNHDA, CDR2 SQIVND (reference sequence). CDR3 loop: CASRTRDSSKLFF. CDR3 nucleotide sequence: TGTGCCAGTAGAACCAGGGACAGTAGCAAACTGTTTTTT. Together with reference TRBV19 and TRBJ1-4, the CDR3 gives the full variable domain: DGGITQSPKYLFRKEGQNVTLSCEQNLNHDAMYWYRQDPGQGLRLIYYSQIVNDFQKGDIAEGYSVSREKKESFPLTVTSAQKNPTAFYLCASRTRDSSKLFFGSGTQLSVL.

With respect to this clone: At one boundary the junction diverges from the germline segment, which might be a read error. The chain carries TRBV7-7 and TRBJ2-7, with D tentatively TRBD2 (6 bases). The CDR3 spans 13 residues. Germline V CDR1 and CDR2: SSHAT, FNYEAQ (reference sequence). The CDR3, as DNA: TGTGCTAGCAGCTCCGCGGAGGGCTACGAGCAGTACTTC. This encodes CASSSAEGYEQYF.

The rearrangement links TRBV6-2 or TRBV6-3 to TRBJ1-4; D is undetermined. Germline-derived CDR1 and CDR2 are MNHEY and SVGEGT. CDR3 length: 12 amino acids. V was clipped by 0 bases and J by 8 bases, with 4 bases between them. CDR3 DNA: TGTGCCAGCAGTTACTCGCGGGAAAAACTGTTTTTT. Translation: CASSYSREKLFF.

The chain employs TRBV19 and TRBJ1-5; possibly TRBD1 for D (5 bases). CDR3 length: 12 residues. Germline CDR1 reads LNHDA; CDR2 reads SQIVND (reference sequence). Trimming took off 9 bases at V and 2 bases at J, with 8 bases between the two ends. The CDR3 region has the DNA TGTGCCAGCAAACAGGGCAATCAGCCCCAGCATTTT. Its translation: CASKQGNQPQHF.

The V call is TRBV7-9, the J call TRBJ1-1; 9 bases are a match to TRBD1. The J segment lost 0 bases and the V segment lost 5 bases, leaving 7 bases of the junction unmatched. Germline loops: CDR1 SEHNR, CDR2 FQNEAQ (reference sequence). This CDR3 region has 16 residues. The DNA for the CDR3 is TGTGCCAGCAGCGCCGGGACAGGGCTCATGAACACTGAAGCTTTCTTT. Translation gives CASSAGTGLMNTEAFF.

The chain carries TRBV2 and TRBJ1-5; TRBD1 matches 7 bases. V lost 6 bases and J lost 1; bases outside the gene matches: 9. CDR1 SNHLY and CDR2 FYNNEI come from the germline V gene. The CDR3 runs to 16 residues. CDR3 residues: CASRGRQGLSNQPQHF. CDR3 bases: TGTGCCAGCAGGGGCAGACAGGGCCTAAGCAATCAGCCCCAGCATTTT.

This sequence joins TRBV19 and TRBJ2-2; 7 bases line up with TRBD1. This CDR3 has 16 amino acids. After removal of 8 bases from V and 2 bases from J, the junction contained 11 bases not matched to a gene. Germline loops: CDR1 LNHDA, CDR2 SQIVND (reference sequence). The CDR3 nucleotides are TGTGCCAGTCGGGAATTGGGGACAGAAAACACCGGGGAGCTGTTTTTT. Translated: CASRELGTENTGELFF.

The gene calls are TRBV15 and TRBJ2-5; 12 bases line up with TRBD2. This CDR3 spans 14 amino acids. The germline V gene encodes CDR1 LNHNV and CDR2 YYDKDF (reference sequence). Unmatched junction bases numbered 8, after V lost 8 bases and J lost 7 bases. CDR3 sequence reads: CATRWTSGEGTQYF. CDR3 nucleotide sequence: TGTGCCACCCGATGGACTAGCGGGGAAGGGACCCAGTACTTC. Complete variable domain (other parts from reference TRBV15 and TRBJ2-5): DAMVIQNPRYQVTQFGKPVTLSCSQTLNHNVMYWYQQKSSQAPKLLFHYYDKDFNNEADTPDNFQSRRPNTSFCFLDIRSPGLGDTAMYLCATRWTSGEGTQYFGPGTRLLVL.

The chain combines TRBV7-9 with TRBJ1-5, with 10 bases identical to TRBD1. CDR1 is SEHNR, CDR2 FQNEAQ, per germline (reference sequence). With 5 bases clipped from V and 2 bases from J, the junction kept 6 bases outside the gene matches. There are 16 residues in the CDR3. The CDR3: CASSPGQGFGNQPQHF. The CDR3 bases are TGTGCCAGCAGCCCGGGACAGGGGTTCGGCAATCAGCCCCAGCATTTT.

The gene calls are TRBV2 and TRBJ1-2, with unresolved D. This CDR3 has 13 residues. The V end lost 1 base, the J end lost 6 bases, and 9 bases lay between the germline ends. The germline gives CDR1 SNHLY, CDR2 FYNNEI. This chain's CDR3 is CASSEGAIDGYTF. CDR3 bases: TGTGCCAGCAGTGAAGGGGCTATTGATGGCTACACCTTC.

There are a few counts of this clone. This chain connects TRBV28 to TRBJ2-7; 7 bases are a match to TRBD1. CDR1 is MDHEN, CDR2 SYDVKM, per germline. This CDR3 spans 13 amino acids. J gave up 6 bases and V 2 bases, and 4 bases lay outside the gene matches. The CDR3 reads CASSLGNRGEQYF. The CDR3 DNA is TGTGCCAGCAGTTTAGGTAACAGGGGCGAGCAGTACTTC.

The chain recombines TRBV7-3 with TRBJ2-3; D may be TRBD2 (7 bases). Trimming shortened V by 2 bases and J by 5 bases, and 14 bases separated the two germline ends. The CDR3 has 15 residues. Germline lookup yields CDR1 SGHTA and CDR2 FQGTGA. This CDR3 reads CASSLYGGREDTQYF. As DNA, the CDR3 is TGTGCCAGCAGCTTATACGGGGGGCGTGAAGATACGCAGTATTTT.